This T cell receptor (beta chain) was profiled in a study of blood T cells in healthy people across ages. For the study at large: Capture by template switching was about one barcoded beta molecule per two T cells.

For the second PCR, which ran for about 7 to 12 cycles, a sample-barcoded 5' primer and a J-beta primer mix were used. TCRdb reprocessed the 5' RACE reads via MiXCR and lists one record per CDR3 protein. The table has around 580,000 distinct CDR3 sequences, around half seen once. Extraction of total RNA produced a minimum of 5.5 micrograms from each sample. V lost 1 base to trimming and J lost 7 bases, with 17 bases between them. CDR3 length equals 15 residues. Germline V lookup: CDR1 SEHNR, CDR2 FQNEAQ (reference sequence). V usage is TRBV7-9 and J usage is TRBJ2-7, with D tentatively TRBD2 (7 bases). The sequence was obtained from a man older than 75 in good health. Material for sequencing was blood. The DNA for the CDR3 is TGTGCCAGCAGCTTAGAGGGGGGGGCCTACAATGAGCAGTACTTC. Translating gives CASSLEGGAYNEQYF.